The 12 T cell receptor beta chains given below trace back to one sample, sequenced in a study of blood T cell repertoires in COVID-19. The repertoire was sequenced with immunoSEQ multiplex PCR; TCRdb's copy has only in-frame clones and lacks some. The data hold 200,000 to 250,000 clones, with roughly 90% observed a single time. The sample comprised peripheral blood. The receptors were sampled from a woman between 40 and 50 years old with acute or convalescent COVID-19.

The chain is built from TRBV7-9 and TRBJ1-6; a weak D match, TRBD1 (6 bases). The CDR3 has 15 amino acids. The germline CDR1 and CDR2 sequences are SEHNR and FQNEAQ (reference sequence). V was shortened by 5 bases and J by 7 bases, with 15 bases between the two germline ends. CDR3 protein: CASSQLTGPNSPLHF. The CDR3 coding sequence is TGTGCCAGCAGCCAGTTAACAGGGCCAAATTCACCCCTCCACTTT.

V usage is TRBV7-3 and J usage is TRBJ2-2, with D hard to call. CDR1 and CDR2 (germline): SGHTA, FQGTGA. This CDR3 contains 14 residues. The V end lost 2 bases, the J end lost 6 bases, and 10 bases lay between the germline ends. CDR3: CASSLLISAGELFF. In DNA form, the CDR3 reads TGTGCCAGCAGCTTATTAATCTCTGCCGGGGAGCTGTTTTTT.

The chain combines TRBV2 with TRBJ2-1; the D gene is possibly TRBD2 (6 bases). Germline V CDR1 and CDR2: SNHLY, FYNNEI. The germline V and J ends were trimmed by 0 bases and 8 bases, with 8 bases remaining between them. The CDR3 length is 13 residues. DNA of the CDR3: TGTGCCAGCAGTGAAGCGGAGGGCGATGAGCAGTTCTTC. Protein: CASSEAEGDEQFF. Full variable domain (outside the CDR3, taken from reference TRBV2 and TRBJ2-1): EPEVTQTPSHQVTQMGQEVILRCVPISNHLYFYWYRQILGQKVEFLVSFYNNEISEKSEIFDDQFSVERPDGSNFTLKIRSTKLEDSAMYFCASSEAEGDEQFFGPGTRLTVL.

The rearrangement uses TRBV6-6 and TRBJ2-1; the match to TRBD1 covers 10 bases. The CDR3 covers 16 residues. Germline assignment: CDR1 MNHNY and CDR2 SVGAGI (reference sequence). The J segment lost 1 base and the V segment lost 5 bases, leaving 5 bases of the junction unmatched. CDR3 region: CASSPRTGGSYNEQFF. The CDR3 nucleotides read TGTGCCAGCAGTCCACGGACAGGGGGTTCCTACAATGAGCAGTTCTTC.

The V and J genes are TRBV19 and TRBJ1-2; unclear D gene. The CDR3 is 15 amino acids. Deletions cut 1 base from V and 0 bases from J, with 9 bases between. Germline CDR1 is LNHDA and CDR2 is SQIVND (reference sequence). The CDR3 DNA sequence: TGTGCCAGTAGTATAGGAATGAGCTCTAACTATGGCTACACCTTC. The encoded protein is CASSIGMSSNYGYTF.

The V call is TRBV3-1 (or the pseudogene TRBV3-2), the J call TRBJ1-1, with D perhaps matching TRBD1 (5 bases). V lost 3 bases, J lost 11 bases, and 22 bases lay in between. The length of the CDR3 is 15 residues. Germline V gene sequence: CDR1 LGHDT, CDR2 YNNKEL (reference sequence). This chain's CDR3 is CASSHRNRDSGKAFF. CDR3 nucleotides: TGTGCCAGCAGCCATCGAAACCGGGACTCGGGGAAGGCTTTCTTT.

CDR3 bases: TGTGCCAGCAGTTTCAACCCAACAGGAAACACTGAAGCTTTCTTT. Translated: CASSFNPTGNTEAFF. The V gene is TRBV25-1, the J gene TRBJ1-1; tentative D call: TRBD1 (5 bases). V lost 5 bases and J lost 2, with 15 bases in between. Germline V gene sequence: CDR1 MGHDK, CDR2 SYGVNS. CDR3 size: 15 residues.

This clone was observed a single time. The rearrangement uses TRBV18 and TRBJ1-2; 8 positions match TRBD1. Trimming cost V 3 bases and J 4 bases; bases outside gene matches: 7. The length of the CDR3 is 15 residues. CDR1 is KGHSH and CDR2 is LQKENI in the germline V gene. Written as DNA, the CDR3 is TGTGCCAGCTCACCTAACGACAGGGGAGGCTATGGCTACACCTTC. It yields the protein CASSPNDRGGYGYTF.

The sample holds one count of this clone. The final CDR3 position lacks the conserved phenylalanine or tryptophan, pointing to a likely read error. Because the CDR3's place on the DNA is in doubt, the DNA is left out and the CDR3 is given as listed by TCRdb. The genes are TRBV19 and TRBJ1-2. The CDR3 spans 13 residues, counting both ends. Per germline, CDR1 LNHDA and CDR2 SQIVND (reference sequence). CDR3 in amino acids: CASSPTPLRGGRL.

The V and J genes are TRBV19 and TRBJ2-3; D is undetermined. Germline assignment: CDR1 LNHDA and CDR2 SQIVND (reference sequence). The CDR3 covers 14 residues. V was cut by 5 bases and J by 6 bases, with 15 bases left in between. The CDR3 region is CASSGAATWDTQYF. The CDR3 DNA follows: TGTGCCAGTAGTGGCGCGGCCACATGGGATACGCAGTATTTT. The full variable domain, rest sourced from reference TRBV19 and TRBJ2-3, is DGGITQSPKYLFRKEGQNVTLSCEQNLNHDAMYWYRQDPGQGLRLIYYSQIVNDFQKGDIAEGYSVSREKKESFPLTVTSAQKNPTAFYLCASSGAATWDTQYFGPGTRLTVL.

J is TRBJ2-3 and V is TRBV9; D call uncertain. There are 14 residues in the CDR3. Germline V CDR1 and CDR2: SGDLS, YYNGEE. V lost 0 bases and J 3 bases, leaving 8 bases between the germline ends. The CDR3 is CASSVGGSTDTQYF. The CDR3 nucleotides are TGTGCCAGCAGCGTAGGTGGCTCAACAGATACGCAGTATTTT.

The count of this clone is one. V and J are TRBV5-4 and TRBJ1-1; no clear D. Germline-derived CDR1 and CDR2 are SGHNT and YYREEE (reference sequence). Trimming removed 8 bases at V and 3 bases at J, with 14 bases between. CDR3 size: 13 residues. CDR3 loop: CARSVGLDTEAFF. CDR3 DNA: TGTGCCAGGTCCGTGGGCCTGGACACTGAAGCTTTCTTT.